This record covers a single TCR beta chain. What it binds is unknown. The sample comes from a study of cytomegalovirus exposure and HLA in healthy donors. V dropped 7 bases and J dropped 3; count of bases not matched to a gene: 9. The CDR3 length is 14 residues. CDR1 and CDR2 from the germline V gene are SQVTM and ANQGSEA. PCR was performed using 60 Vbeta and 13 Jbeta primers. Sequencing was performed with immunoSEQ multiplex PCR; in TCRdb, only in-frame clones are kept and a portion is missing. The specimen's table records about 53,000 clones. Findings and limits, study-wide: Later work associated 16,951 TCR beta sequences with HLA alleles at 0.05 false discovery rate. A prior analysis recorded that most TCR beta V segments were productive about 87% or about 30% of the time. The listing of approximately 160 TCR beta chains classed them as cytomegalovirus-associated. Accurate prediction of most subjects' HLA-A and HLA-B alleles from TCR beta sequences was reported.

This chain connects TRBV29-1 to TRBJ1-1; 9 bases line up with TRBD1. This TCR was recovered from a man younger than 35 in good health and CMV-seropositive. Sequenced: PBMCs. CDR3 DNA sequence: TGCAGCGCCCAGGGACAGGGAGGGTACACTGAAGCTTTCTTT. It encodes CSAQGQGGYTEAFF.